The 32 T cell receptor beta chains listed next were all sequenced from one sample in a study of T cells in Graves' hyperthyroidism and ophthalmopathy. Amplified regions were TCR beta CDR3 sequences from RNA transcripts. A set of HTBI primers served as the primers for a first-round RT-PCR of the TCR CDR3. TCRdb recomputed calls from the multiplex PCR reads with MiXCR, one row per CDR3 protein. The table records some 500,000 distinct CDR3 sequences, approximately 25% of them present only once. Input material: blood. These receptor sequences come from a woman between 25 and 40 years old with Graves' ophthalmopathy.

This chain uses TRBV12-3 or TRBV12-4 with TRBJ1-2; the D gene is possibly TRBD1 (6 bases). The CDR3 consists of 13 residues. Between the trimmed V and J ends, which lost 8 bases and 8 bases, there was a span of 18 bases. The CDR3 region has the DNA TGTGCCAGCTCTTTACAGGGTTCGTCCGGCTACACCTTC. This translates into CASSLQGSSGYTF.

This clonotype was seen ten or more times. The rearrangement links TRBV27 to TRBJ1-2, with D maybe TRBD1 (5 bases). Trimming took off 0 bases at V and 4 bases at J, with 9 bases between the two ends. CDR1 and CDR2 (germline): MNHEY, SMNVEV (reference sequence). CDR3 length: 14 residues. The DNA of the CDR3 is TGTGCCAGCAGTTTATCTGGGACTACCTATGGCTACACCTTC. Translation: CASSLSGTTYGYTF.

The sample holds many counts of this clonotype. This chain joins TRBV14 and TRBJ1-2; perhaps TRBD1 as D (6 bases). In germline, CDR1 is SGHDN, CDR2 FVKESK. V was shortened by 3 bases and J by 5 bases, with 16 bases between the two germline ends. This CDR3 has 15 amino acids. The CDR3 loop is CASSHPKQGMYGYTF. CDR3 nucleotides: TGTGCCAGCAGCCACCCCAAACAGGGAATGTATGGCTACACCTTC.

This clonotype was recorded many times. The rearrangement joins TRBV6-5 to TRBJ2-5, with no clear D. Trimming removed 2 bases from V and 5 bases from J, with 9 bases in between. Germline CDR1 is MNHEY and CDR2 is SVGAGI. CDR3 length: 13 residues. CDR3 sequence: CASSYRYGETQYF. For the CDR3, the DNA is TGTGCCAGCAGTTACCGCTACGGGGAGACCCAGTACTTC.

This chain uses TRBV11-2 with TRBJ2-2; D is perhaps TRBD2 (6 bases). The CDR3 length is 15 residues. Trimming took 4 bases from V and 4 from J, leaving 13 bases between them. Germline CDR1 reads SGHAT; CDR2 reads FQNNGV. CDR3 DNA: TGTGCCAGCAGCTCCCGACTAGGCAGCACCGGGGAGCTGTTTTTT. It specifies CASSSRLGSTGELFF.

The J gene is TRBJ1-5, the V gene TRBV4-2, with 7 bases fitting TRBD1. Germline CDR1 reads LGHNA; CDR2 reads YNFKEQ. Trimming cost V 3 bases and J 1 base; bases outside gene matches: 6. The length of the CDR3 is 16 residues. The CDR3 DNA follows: TGTGCCAGCAGCCATCAACAGGGGTTAAGCAATCAGCCCCAGCATTTT. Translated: CASSHQQGLSNQPQHF.

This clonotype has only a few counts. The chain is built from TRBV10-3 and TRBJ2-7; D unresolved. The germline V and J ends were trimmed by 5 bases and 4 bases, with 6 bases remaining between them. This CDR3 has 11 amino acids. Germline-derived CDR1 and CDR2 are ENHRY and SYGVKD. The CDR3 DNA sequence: TGTGCCATCAGTACGGGTTACGAGCAGTACTTC. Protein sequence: CAISTGYEQYF.

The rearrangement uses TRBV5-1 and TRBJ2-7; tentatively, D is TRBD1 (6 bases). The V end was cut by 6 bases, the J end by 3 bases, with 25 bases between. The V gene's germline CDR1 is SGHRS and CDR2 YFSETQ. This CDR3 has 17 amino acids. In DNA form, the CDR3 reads TGCGCCAGCACCACCTACAACGCACAGGGTGAGGTCTACGAGCAGTACTTC. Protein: CASTTYNAQGEVYEQYF.

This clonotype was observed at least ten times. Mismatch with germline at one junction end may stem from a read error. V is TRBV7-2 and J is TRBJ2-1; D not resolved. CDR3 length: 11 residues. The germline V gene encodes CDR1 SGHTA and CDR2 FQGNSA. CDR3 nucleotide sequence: TGTGCCAGCAGCTTAGATGCTGTGTGGGTCTTC. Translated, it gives CASSLDAVWVF.

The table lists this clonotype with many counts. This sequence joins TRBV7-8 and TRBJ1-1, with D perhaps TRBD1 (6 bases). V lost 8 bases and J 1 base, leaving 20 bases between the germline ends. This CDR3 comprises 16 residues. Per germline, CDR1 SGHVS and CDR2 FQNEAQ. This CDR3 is CASLGGPLQGNTEAFF. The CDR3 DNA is TGTGCCAGCCTTGGAGGTCCCCTACAGGGGAACACTGAAGCTTTCTTT. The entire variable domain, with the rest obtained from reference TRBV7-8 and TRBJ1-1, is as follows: GAGVSQSPRYKVAKRGQDVALRCDPISGHVSLFWYQQALGQGPEFLTYFQNEAQLDKSGLPSDRFFAERPEGSVSTLKIQRTQQEDSAVYLCASLGGPLQGNTEAFFGQGTRLTVV.

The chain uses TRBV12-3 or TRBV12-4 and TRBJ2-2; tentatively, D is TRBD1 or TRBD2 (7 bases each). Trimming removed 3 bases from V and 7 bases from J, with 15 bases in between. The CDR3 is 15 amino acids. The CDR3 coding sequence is TGTGCCAGCAGTTTCGGTCAGGGGGGGGTCGGGGAGCTGTTTTTT. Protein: CASSFGQGGVGELFF.

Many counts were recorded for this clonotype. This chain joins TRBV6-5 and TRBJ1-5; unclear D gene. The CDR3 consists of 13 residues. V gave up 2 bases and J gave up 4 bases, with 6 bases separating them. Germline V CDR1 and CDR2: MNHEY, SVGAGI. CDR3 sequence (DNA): TGTGCCAGCAGTTACGGTTCAAATCAGCCCCAGCATTTT. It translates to CASSYGSNQPQHF.

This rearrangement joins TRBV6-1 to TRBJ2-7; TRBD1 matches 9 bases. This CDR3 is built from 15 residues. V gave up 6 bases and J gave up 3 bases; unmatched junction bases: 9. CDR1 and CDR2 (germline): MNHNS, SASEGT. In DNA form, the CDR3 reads TGTGCCAGCAGGCAACCGGGACAGGGTGGCTACGAGCAGTACTTC. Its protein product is CASRQPGQGGYEQYF.

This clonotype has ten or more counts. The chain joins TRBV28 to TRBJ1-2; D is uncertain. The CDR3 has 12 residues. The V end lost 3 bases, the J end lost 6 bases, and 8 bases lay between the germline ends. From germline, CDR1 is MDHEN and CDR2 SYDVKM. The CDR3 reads CASSLVRDGYTF. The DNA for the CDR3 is TGTGCCAGCAGTTTGGTACGGGATGGCTACACCTTC.

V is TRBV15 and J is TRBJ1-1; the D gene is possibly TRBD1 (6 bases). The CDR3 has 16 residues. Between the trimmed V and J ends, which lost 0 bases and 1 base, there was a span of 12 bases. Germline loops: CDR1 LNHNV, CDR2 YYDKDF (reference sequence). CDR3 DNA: TGTGCCACCAGCAGAGATCAGGGGACCCCGAACACTGAAGCTTTCTTT. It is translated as CATSRDQGTPNTEAFF.

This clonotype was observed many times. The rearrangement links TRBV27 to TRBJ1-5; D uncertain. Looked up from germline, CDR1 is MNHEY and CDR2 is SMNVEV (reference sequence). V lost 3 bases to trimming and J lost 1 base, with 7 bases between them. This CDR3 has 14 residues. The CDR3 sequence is CASSFIDSNQPQHF. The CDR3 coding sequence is TGTGCCAGCAGTTTTATTGACAGCAATCAGCCCCAGCATTTT.

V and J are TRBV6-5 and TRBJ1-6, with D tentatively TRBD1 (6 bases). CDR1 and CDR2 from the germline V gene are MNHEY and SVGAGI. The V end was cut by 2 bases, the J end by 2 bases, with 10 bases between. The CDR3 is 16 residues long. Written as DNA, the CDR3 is TGTGCCAGCAGTTACAACAGGGCCACCTATAATTCACCCCTCCACTTT. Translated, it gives CASSYNRATYNSPLHF.

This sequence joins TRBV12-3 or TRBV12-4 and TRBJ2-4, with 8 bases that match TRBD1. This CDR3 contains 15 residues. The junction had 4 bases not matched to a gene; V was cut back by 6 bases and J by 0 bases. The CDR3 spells CASRPGQVAKNIQYF. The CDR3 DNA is TGTGCCAGCAGACCGGGACAGGTAGCCAAAAACATTCAGTACTTC.

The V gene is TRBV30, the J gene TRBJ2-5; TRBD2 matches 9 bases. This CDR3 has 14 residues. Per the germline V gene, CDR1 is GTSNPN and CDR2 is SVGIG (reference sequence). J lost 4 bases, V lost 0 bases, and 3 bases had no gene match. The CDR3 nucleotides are TGTGCCTGGAGTGTAGGTAGCGGGGGAGAGACCCAGTACTTC. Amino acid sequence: CAWSVGSGGETQYF.

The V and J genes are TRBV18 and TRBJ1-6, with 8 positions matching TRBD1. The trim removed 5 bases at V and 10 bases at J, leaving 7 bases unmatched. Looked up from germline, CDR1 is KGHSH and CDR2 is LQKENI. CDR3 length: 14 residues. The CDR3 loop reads CASSEQGDGSPLHF. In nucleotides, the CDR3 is TGTGCCAGCTCAGAACAGGGGGATGGATCACCCCTCCACTTT.

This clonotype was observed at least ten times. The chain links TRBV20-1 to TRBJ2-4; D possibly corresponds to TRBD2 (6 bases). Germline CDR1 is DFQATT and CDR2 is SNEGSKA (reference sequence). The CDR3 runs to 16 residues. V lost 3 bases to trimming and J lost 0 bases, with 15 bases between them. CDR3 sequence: CSASLSWDSAKNIQYF. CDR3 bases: TGCAGTGCTAGCTTGAGCTGGGACTCAGCCAAAAACATTCAGTACTTC.

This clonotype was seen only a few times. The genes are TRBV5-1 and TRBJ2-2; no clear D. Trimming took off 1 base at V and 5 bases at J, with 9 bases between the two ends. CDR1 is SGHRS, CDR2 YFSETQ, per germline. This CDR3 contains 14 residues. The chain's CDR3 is CASSLTRPTGELFF. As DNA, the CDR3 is TGCGCCAGCAGCTTGACCAGGCCAACCGGGGAGCTGTTTTTT.

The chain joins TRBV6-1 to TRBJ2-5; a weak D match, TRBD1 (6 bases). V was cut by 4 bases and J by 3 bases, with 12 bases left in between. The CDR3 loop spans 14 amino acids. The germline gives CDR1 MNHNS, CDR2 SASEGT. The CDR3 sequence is CASSGTDGKETQYF. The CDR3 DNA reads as TGTGCCAGCAGTGGGACAGATGGTAAAGAGACCCAGTACTTC.

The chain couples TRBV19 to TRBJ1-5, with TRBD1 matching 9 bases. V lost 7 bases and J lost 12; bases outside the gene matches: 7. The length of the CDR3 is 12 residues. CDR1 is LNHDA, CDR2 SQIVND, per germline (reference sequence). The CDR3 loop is CASTGQGLLQHF. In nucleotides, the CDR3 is TGTGCCAGTACAGGACAGGGGTTGCTCCAGCATTTT.

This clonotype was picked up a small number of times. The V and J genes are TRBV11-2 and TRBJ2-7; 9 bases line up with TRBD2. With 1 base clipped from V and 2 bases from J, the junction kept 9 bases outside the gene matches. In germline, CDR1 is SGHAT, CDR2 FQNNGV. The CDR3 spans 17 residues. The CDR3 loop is CASSLGTSARGTYEQYF. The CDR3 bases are TGTGCCAGCAGCTTAGGGACTAGCGCCAGGGGGACCTACGAGCAGTACTTC. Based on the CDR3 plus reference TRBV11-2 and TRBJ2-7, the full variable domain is EAGVAQSPRYKIIEKRQSVAFWCNPISGHATLYWYQQILGQGPKLLIQFQNNGVVDDSQLPKDRFSAERLKGVDSTLKIQPAKLEDSAVYLCASSLGTSARGTYEQYFGPGTRLTVT.

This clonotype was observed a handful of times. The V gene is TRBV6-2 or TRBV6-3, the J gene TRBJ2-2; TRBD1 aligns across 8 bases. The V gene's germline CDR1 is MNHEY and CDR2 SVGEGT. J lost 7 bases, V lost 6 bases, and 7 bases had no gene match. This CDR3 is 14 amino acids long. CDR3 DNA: TGTGCCAGCAGCCTCACAGGGGGAATCGGGGAGCTGTTTTTT. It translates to CASSLTGGIGELFF.

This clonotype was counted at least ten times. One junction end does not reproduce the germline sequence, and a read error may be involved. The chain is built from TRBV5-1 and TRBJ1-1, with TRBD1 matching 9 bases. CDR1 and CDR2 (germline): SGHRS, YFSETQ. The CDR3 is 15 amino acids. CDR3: CASSWETGGNAEAFF. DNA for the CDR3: TGCGCCAGCAGCTGGGAGACAGGGGGGAACGCTGAAGCTTTCTTT.

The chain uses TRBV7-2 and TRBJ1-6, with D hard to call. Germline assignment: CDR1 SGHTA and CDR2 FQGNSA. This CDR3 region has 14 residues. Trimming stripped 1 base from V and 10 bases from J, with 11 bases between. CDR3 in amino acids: CASSLGGYGSPLHF. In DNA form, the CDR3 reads TGTGCCAGCAGCTTAGGAGGCTATGGGTCACCCCTCCACTTT.

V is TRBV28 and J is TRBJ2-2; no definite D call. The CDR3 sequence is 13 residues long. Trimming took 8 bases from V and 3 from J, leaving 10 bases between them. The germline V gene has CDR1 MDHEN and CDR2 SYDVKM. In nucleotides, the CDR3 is TGTGCCAGCCTCCCCCATGACACCGGGGAGCTGTTTTTT. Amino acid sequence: CASLPHDTGELFF. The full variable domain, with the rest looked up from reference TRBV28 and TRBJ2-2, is DVKVTQSSRYLVKRTGEKVFLECVQDMDHENMFWYRQDPGLGLRLIYFSYDVKMKEKGDIPEGYSVSREKKERFSLILESASTNQTSMYLCASLPHDTGELFFGEGSRLTVL.

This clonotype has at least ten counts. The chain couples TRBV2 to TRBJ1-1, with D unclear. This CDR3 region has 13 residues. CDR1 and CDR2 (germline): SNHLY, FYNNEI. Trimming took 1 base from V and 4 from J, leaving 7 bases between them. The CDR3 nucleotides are TGTGCCAGCAGTGAAGGAAGGGTCACTGAAGCTTTCTTT. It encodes CASSEGRVTEAFF.

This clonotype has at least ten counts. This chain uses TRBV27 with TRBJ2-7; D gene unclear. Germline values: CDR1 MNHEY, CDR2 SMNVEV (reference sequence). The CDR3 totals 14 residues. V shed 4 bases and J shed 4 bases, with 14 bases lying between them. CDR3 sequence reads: CASSYQVSAYEQYF. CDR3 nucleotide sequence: TGTGCCAGCAGTTATCAGGTTTCGGCGTACGAGCAGTACTTC.

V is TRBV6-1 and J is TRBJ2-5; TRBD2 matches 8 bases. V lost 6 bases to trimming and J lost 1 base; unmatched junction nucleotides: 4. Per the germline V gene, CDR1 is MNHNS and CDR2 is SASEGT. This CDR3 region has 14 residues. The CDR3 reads CASRTGRVQETQYF. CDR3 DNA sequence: TGTGCCAGCAGGACCGGGAGGGTCCAAGAGACCCAGTACTTC.